The 30 T cell receptor beta chains below were found in one sample sequenced in a study of T cell responses to AZD1222 COVID-19 vaccine. Produced via immunoSEQ multiplex PCR; TCRdb's table is partial and in-frame only. The sample consists of 35,000 to 50,000 clones, roughly 77% of them appearing once. The input for sequencing was peripheral blood, taken 28 days after the second dose of the MenACWY control vaccine. These receptors were taken from an adult who received the MenACWY meningococcal vaccine as a control.

The chain carries TRBV7-2 and TRBJ2-6; TRBD2 might be the D (5 bases). Germline loops: CDR1 SGHTA, CDR2 FQGNSA. The length of the CDR3 is 17 residues. Trimming removed 5 bases at V and 0 bases at J, with 14 bases between. The CDR3 loop is CASSPTGWGSGANVLTF. CDR3 nucleotide sequence: TGTGCCAGCAGCCCGACGGGGTGGGGCTCTGGGGCCAACGTCCTGACTTTC.

The genes are TRBV6-2 or TRBV6-3 and TRBJ1-3, with no clear D. CDR1 MNHEY and CDR2 SVGEGT come from the germline V gene. Trimming shortened V by 4 bases and J by 8 bases, and 12 bases separated the two germline ends. The CDR3 contains 13 residues. The CDR3 loop reads CASSLGEKDTIYF. The CDR3 DNA reads as TGTGCCAGCAGTTTGGGTGAGAAAGACACCATATATTTT.

The rearrangement joins TRBV28 to TRBJ1-1; D ambiguous. Trimming stripped 3 bases from V and 5 bases from J, with 4 bases between. The V gene's germline CDR1 is MDHEN and CDR2 SYDVKM. The CDR3 is 11 amino acids. The DNA of the CDR3 is TGTGCCAGCAGTTTGGAAACTGAAGCTTTCTTT. Its protein product is CASSLETEAFF.

This sequence joins TRBV11-2 and TRBJ2-1; D not resolved. The CDR3 covers 13 residues. Germline CDR1 SGHAT, CDR2 FQNNGV. V dropped 2 bases and J dropped 6 bases, with 8 bases sitting between them. CDR3 sequence reads: CASSLNGINEQFF. The CDR3 coding sequence is TGTGCCAGCAGCTTAAATGGTATCAATGAGCAGTTCTTC.

This chain links TRBV2 with TRBJ2-5; possible D gene TRBD1, 5 bases. The CDR3 is 14 residues long. Germline-derived CDR1 and CDR2 are SNHLY and FYNNEI. V was cut by 8 bases and J by 1 base, with 14 bases left in between. The CDR3 bases are TGTGCCAGCGGCAGGGCCCGTCTCCAAGAGACCCAGTACTTC. This codes for CASGRARLQETQYF.

This clone has a single count. The chain carries TRBV4-1 and TRBJ2-7, with D uncertain. CDR3 size: 13 residues. Per germline, CDR1 MGHRA and CDR2 YSYEKL. V was shortened by 0 bases and J by 5 bases, with 8 bases between the two germline ends. Here the CDR3 DNA reads TGCGCCAGCAGCCAAGAGGCGGTGCACGAGCAGTACTTC. Translated, it gives CASSQEAVHEQYF.

The chain couples TRBV3-1 (or the pseudogene TRBV3-2) to TRBJ1-2; TRBD1 is a possible D gene (5 bases). Germline V lookup: CDR1 LGHDT, CDR2 YNNKEL (reference sequence). Trimming took off 5 bases at V and 8 bases at J, with 12 bases between the two ends. This CDR3 has 12 amino acids. The CDR3 bases are TGTGCCAGCAGCTCAGAGGGGCACGGCTACACCTTC. This encodes CASSSEGHGYTF.

The chain employs TRBV12-3 or TRBV12-4 and TRBJ2-5; D is perhaps TRBD2 (6 bases). This CDR3 region has 12 residues. V was shortened by 4 bases and J by 5 bases, with 8 bases between the two germline ends. The CDR3 nucleotides read TGTGCCAGCAGTTCTGGGGGGGAGACCCAGTACTTC. Its translation is CASSSGGETQYF.

The chain joins TRBV30 to TRBJ1-4; 10 bases line up with TRBD1. The CDR3 length is 15 residues. Trimming at V came to 3 bases and at J to 11 bases, leaving 12 bases not matched to a gene. Germline-derived CDR1 and CDR2 are GTSNPN and SVGIG (reference sequence). The CDR3 DNA is TGTGCCTGGAGAGCCGGACAGGGGGAAAGTAGGAAACTGTTTTTT. This translates into CAWRAGQGESRKLFF.

This chain links TRBV2 with TRBJ1-5, with D unclear. The V and J ends lost 7 bases and 5 bases respectively, with 15 bases between them. The CDR3 sequence is 14 residues long. CDR1 SNHLY and CDR2 FYNNEI come from the germline V gene. CDR3 coding DNA: TGTGCCAGCAACCTCATTGGTGTTGATCAGCCCCAGCATTTT. This translates into CASNLIGVDQPQHF.

The chain combines TRBV6-5 with TRBJ2-7, with TRBD1 identical over 8 bases. This CDR3 comprises 14 residues. Germline CDR1 MNHEY, CDR2 SVGAGI. With 7 bases clipped from V and 1 base from J, the junction kept 6 bases outside the gene matches. CDR3 bases: TGTGCCAGCACCCCTGGGACAGGTTCCTACGAGCAGTACTTC. It specifies CASTPGTGSYEQYF.

This clone occurred a few times. The V call is TRBV9, the J call TRBJ1-2; D remains ambiguous. CDR3 length: 16 residues. V lost 0 bases, J lost 4 bases, and 16 bases lay in between. From germline, CDR1 is SGDLS and CDR2 YYNGEE. CDR3 sequence reads: CASSVGVEGLGYGYTF. CDR3 DNA: TGTGCCAGCAGCGTAGGCGTGGAGGGCCTCGGCTATGGCTACACCTTC.

This chain connects TRBV5-1 to TRBJ2-1; the match to TRBD2 covers 7 bases. The V gene's germline CDR1 is SGHRS and CDR2 YFSETQ. V lost 2 bases to trimming and J lost 5 bases; unmatched junction nucleotides: 4. This CDR3 is built from 14 residues. CDR3 sequence reads: CASSFSGSHNEQFF. CDR3 nucleotide sequence: TGCGCCAGCAGCTTTAGCGGGTCACACAATGAGCAGTTCTTC. Complete variable domain (other parts from reference TRBV5-1 and TRBJ2-1): KAGVTQTPRYLIKTRGQQVTLSCSPISGHRSVSWYQQTPGQGLQFLFEYFSETQRNKGNFPGRFSGRQFSNSRSEMNVSTLELGDSALYLCASSFSGSHNEQFFGPGTRLTVL.

The chain carries TRBV5-6 and TRBJ1-3, with 7 nucleotides matching TRBD1. Germline values: CDR1 SGHDT, CDR2 YYEEEE. The CDR3 has 17 residues. V dropped 2 bases and J dropped 1; count of bases not matched to a gene: 9. As DNA, the CDR3 is TGTGCCAGCAGCTTAACAGGGGCGGAGGGGTCTGGAAACACCATATATTTT. Translating gives CASSLTGAEGSGNTIYF.

This clone was seen a single time. The gene calls are TRBV5-6 and TRBJ1-5; D ambiguous. The V end was cut by 0 bases, the J end by 4 bases, with 8 bases between. CDR1 SGHDT and CDR2 YYEEEE come from the germline V gene. This CDR3 comprises 14 residues. Here the CDR3 reads CASSLGQINQPQHF. The CDR3 region has the DNA TGTGCCAGCAGCTTGGGGCAGATTAATCAGCCCCAGCATTTT.

V usage is TRBV5-1 and J usage is TRBJ2-5; D is unclear. The CDR3 consists of 15 residues. Germline CDR1 is SGHRS and CDR2 is YFSETQ. Trimming took off 4 bases at V and 5 bases at J, with 18 bases between the two ends. The CDR3 region is CASSLDHHLGETQYF. The DNA for the CDR3 is TGCGCCAGCAGCCTCGATCACCATCTCGGGGAGACCCAGTACTTC. Based on the CDR3 plus reference TRBV5-1 and TRBJ2-5, the full variable domain is KAGVTQTPRYLIKTRGQQVTLSCSPISGHRSVSWYQQTPGQGLQFLFEYFSETQRNKGNFPGRFSGRQFSNSRSEMNVSTLELGDSALYLCASSLDHHLGETQYFGPGTRLLVL.

The rearrangement joins TRBV7-9 to TRBJ1-4; the D gene is possibly TRBD1 (6 bases). Between the trimmed V and J ends, which lost 5 bases and 12 bases, there was a span of 16 bases. Germline V lookup: CDR1 SEHNR, CDR2 FQNEAQ (reference sequence). The CDR3 is 13 amino acids. The CDR3 DNA sequence: TGTGCCAGCAGCCCTAGGGGGGGCGAGGAACTGTTTTTT. Translating gives CASSPRGGEELFF.

The V gene is TRBV5-6, the J gene TRBJ1-2; 9 nucleotides agree with TRBD1. The junction had 5 bases not matched to a gene; V was cut back by 0 bases and J by 2 bases. The germline V gene encodes CDR1 SGHDT and CDR2 YYEEEE. The CDR3 runs to 16 residues. CDR3 sequence (DNA): TGTGCCAGCAGCTTGGCCGGAGGACAGGGGAACTATGGCTACACCTTC. This translates into CASSLAGGQGNYGYTF.

This sequence joins TRBV11-1 and TRBJ2-2, with 7 bases that match TRBD2. The CDR3 covers 15 residues. CDR1 and CDR2 from the germline V gene are SGHAT and FQDESV (reference sequence). The trim removed 3 bases at V and 4 bases at J, leaving 5 bases unmatched. CDR3 DNA sequence: TGTGCCAGCAGCTTTAGCGGCGGGGGCACCGGGGAGCTGTTTTTT. Amino acids: CASSFSGGGTGELFF.

The CDR3 nucleotides read TGTGCCACCAGTGAACGGAACGGGGAGCTGTTTTTT. This encodes CATSERNGELFF. The rearrangement uses TRBV24-1 and TRBJ2-2, with unresolved D. The germline CDR1 and CDR2 sequences are KGHDR and SFDVKD. This CDR3 has 12 amino acids. V lost 4 bases and J lost 7, with 6 bases in between.

The chain couples TRBV2 to TRBJ1-6; 7 bases agree with TRBD1. The CDR3 runs 15 residues. J gave up 6 bases and V 5 bases, and 7 bases lay outside the gene matches. From germline, CDR1 is SNHLY and CDR2 FYNNEI. The CDR3 is CASSSQGQFNSPLHF. The CDR3, as DNA: TGTGCCAGCAGTAGTCAGGGACAGTTTAATTCACCCCTCCACTTT.

J is TRBJ1-1 and V is TRBV19; unclear D gene. V lost 6 bases to trimming and J lost 4 bases, with 15 bases between them. The CDR3 has 14 residues. The V gene's germline CDR1 is LNHDA and CDR2 SQIVND (reference sequence). The CDR3 protein is CASRTAGTGTEAFF. CDR3 bases: TGTGCCAGTAGGACCGCGGGAACCGGCACTGAAGCTTTCTTT.

The gene calls are TRBV6-5 and TRBJ2-1; 7 nucleotides agree with TRBD1. The CDR3 is 16 residues long. V lost 0 bases to trimming and J lost 6 bases; unmatched junction nucleotides: 8. Germline values: CDR1 MNHEY, CDR2 SVGAGI. The CDR3 sequence is CASSYSRQGWRNEQFF. In nucleotides, the CDR3 is TGTGCCAGCAGTTACTCCAGACAGGGTTGGCGCAATGAGCAGTTCTTC.

The V call is TRBV7-6, the J call TRBJ1-3; D gene unclear. Trimming pared 5 bases from V and 0 bases from J, leaving 5 bases between. CDR3 size: 13 residues. Germline V gene lookup returns CDR1 SGHVS and CDR2 FNYEAQ. CDR3 sequence reads: CASSASSGNTIYF. The CDR3 DNA sequence: TGTGCCAGCAGCGCCAGCTCTGGAAACACCATATATTTT.

The chain is built from TRBV11-2 and TRBJ1-4; TRBD1 is a possible D gene (5 bases). Germline V gene data show CDR1 as SGHAT and CDR2 as FQNNGV. The CDR3 is made up of 16 amino acids. The germline V and J ends were trimmed by 5 bases and 0 bases, with 13 bases remaining between them. CDR3: CASSQTGGSTNEKLFF. DNA for the CDR3: TGTGCCAGCAGCCAAACAGGAGGATCAACTAATGAAAAACTGTTTTTT. Filled out from reference TRBV11-2 and TRBJ1-4, the complete variable domain reads EAGVAQSPRYKIIEKRQSVAFWCNPISGHATLYWYQQILGQGPKLLIQFQNNGVVDDSQLPKDRFSAERLKGVDSTLKIQPAKLEDSAVYLCASSQTGGSTNEKLFFGSGTQLSVL.

The rearrangement uses TRBV6-1 and TRBJ1-2, with D maybe TRBD1 (5 bases). From germline, CDR1 is MNHNS and CDR2 SASEGT. The CDR3 is 13 residues long. Between the trimmed V and J ends, which lost 3 bases and 8 bases, there was a span of 13 bases. This CDR3 reads CASSDQGRRGYTF. CDR3 bases: TGTGCCAGCAGTGATCAGGGAAGGAGGGGCTACACCTTC.

The chain carries TRBV27 and TRBJ1-1, with a possible D match to TRBD1 (5 bases). V lost 6 bases to trimming and J lost 5 bases, with 10 bases between them. The CDR3 sequence is 12 residues long. The germline V gene has CDR1 MNHEY and CDR2 SMNVEV (reference sequence). CDR3 loop: CASRGVKTEAFF. DNA for the CDR3: TGTGCCAGCAGGGGGGTTAAGACTGAAGCTTTCTTT.

This clone has more than one count but fewer than ten. The chain couples TRBV14 to TRBJ2-1; D uncertain. This CDR3 region has 13 residues. Looked up from germline, CDR1 is SGHDN and CDR2 is FVKESK. Between the trimmed V and J ends, which lost 2 bases and 8 bases, there was a span of 10 bases. In DNA, the CDR3 is TGTGCCAGCAGCCAATTCGTCCTGGATGAGCAGTTCTTC. This gives the protein CASSQFVLDEQFF.

CDR3 bases: TGTGCCAGCAGTTTATTGCAGGGAGGTGCGTCACCCCTCCACTTT. Translation: CASSLLQGGASPLHF. This chain joins TRBV27 and TRBJ1-6; tentative D call: TRBD1 (5 bases). V shed 1 base and J shed 10 bases, with 14 bases lying between them. The CDR3 extends over 15 amino acids. CDR1 MNHEY and CDR2 SMNVEV come from the germline V gene (reference sequence).

The V call is TRBV29-1, the J call TRBJ1-3; D may be TRBD1 (5 bases). The V gene's germline CDR1 is SQVTM and CDR2 ANQGSEA. The CDR3 contains 14 residues. V lost 4 bases and J lost 4, with 14 bases in between. DNA of the CDR3: TGCAGCGTTGCAACCGGGACGTCAGGAAACACCATATATTTT. As protein: CSVATGTSGNTIYF.